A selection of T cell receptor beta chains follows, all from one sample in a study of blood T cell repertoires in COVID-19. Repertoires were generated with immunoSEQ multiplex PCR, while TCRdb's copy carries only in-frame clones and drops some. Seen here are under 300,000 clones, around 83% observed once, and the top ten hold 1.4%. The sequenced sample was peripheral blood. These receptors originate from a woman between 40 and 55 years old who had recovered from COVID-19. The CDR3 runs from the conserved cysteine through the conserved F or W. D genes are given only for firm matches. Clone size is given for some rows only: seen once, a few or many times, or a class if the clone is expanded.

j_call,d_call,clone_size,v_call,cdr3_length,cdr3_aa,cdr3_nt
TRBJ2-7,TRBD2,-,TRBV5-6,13,CASSWEGFYEQYF,TGTGCCAGCAGCTGGGAGGGATTCTACGAGCAGTACTTC
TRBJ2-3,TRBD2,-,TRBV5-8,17,CASSPDRLAGNLDTQYF,TGTGCCAGCAGCCCGGACCGACTAGCGGGGAATCTAGATACGCAGTATTTT
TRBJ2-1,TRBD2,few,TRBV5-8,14,CASSYTGGYNEQFF,TGTGCCAGCAGCTACACGGGGGGATACAATGAGCAGTTCTTC
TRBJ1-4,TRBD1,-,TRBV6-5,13,CASTGTGNEKLFF,TGTGCCAGCACCGGGACAGGGAATGAAAAACTGTTTTTT
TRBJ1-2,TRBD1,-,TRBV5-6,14,CASSPGTGLYGYTF,TGTGCCAGCAGCCCCGGGACAGGTCTCTATGGCTACACCTTC
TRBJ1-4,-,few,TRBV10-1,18,CASSEFRQIPPTNEKLFF,TGCGCCAGCAGTGAGTTCCGACAGATACCTCCAACTAATGAAAAACTGTTTTTT
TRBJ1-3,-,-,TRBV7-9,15,CASSLVGVSGNTIYF,TGTGCCAGCAGCTTAGTCGGAGTCTCTGGAAACACCATATATTTT
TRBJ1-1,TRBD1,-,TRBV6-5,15,CASRRKGTENTEAFF,TGTGCCAGCAGAAGAAAAGGGACAGAGAACACTGAAGCTTTCTTT
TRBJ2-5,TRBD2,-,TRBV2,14,CASSEALAGETQYF,TGTGCCAGCAGTGAAGCGTTAGCGGGCGAGACCCAGTACTTC
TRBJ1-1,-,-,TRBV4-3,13,CASSLSLNTEAFF,TGCGCCAGCAGCCTTAGCCTGAACACTGAAGCTTTCTTT